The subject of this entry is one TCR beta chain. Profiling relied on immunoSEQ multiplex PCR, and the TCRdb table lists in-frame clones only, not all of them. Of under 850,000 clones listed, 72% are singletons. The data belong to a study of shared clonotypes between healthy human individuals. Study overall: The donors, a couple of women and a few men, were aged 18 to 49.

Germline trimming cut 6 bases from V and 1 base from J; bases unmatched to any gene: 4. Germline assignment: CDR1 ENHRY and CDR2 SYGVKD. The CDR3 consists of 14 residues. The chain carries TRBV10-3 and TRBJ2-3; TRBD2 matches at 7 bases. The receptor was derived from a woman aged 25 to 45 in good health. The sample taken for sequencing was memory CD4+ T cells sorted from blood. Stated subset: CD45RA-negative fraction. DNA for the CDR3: TGTGCCATCAGCGTAGCGGGTGGCACAGATACGCAGTATTTT. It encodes CAISVAGGTDTQYF.